This TCR beta chain emerged from a study of T cells in women clearing cervical HPV infection. Study summary: Case blood was drawn a median 149 days after lesion detection.

Generated by immunoSEQ multiplex PCR, the TCRdb table keeps only in-frame clones and is missing some. The listing records around 30,000 clones. MY09/MY11 PCR detected cervical HPV DNA; dot-blot assigned genotypes. Study-level results: Controls had more TRBV6-7 (approximately 0.15%) than cases (about 0.11%). Unknown T-cell numbers per sample may underlie the richness differences.

With regard to this clone: Its antigen is currently unknown. The read gets to within 3 residues of the CDR3 end, and the germline J gene fills in the rest.

Trimming cost V 3 bases and J 9 bases; bases outside gene matches: 4. The CDR3 consists of 13 residues. The V gene's germline CDR1 is LNHDA and CDR2 SQIVND (reference sequence). The sequenced sample was blood buffy coat. The J gene is TRBJ2-1, the V gene TRBV19; 8 positions agree with TRBD1. The TCR was taken from a woman between 18 and 75 years old with a cervical HPV16 infection that either progressed to CIN3+ or cleared (not recorded which). CDR3 DNA, as far as it was read: TGTGCCAGTAGTATCCAGGGGGCAGGTGAG. It yields the protein CASSIQGAGE. The CDR3 in full is CASSIQGAGEQFF. The full variable domain, with the rest looked up from reference TRBV19 and TRBJ2-1, is DGGITQSPKYLFRKEGQNVTLSCEQNLNHDAMYWYRQDPGQGLRLIYYSQIVNDFQKGDIAEGYSVSREKKESFPLTVTSAQKNPTAFYLCASSIQGAGEQFFGPGTRLTVL.